This T cell receptor (beta chain) was recovered during a study of blood T cell repertoires in COVID-19. About the research overall: Some COVID-19 samples were acute and others convalescent; all came from the United States, Italy and Spain.

Trimming removed 2 bases from V and 0 bases from J; junction bases left unmatched: 12. Looked up from germline, CDR1 is MNHEY and CDR2 is SMNVEV (reference sequence). This CDR3 contains 18 residues. Authors' processing steps: Reference gene primer amplification yielded estimated nucleated cell counts. Sequencing was performed with immunoSEQ multiplex PCR; in TCRdb, only in-frame clones are kept and a portion is missing. The V and J calls and clone size come from that table; D and trimming were worked out from the DNA. This sample carries around 60,000 clones, about 93% of them seen once, and the ten largest clones take around a tenth.

The chain carries TRBV27 and TRBJ2-5; 7 nucleotides line up with TRBD1. This receptor was taken from a woman older than 75 with active COVID-19. The sample comprised peripheral blood. CDR3 DNA sequence: TGTGCCAGCAGTTTAATTGGGGCAACAGGGGCCAACCAAGAGACCCAGTACTTC. Translation: CASSLIGATGANQETQYF.